This TCR beta chain was sequenced for a study of blood T cell dynamics during melanoma immunotherapy. Study summary: Patients with metastatic melanoma got pembrolizumab or nivolumab-ipilimumab as first-line care.

For sorted CD8+ subsets, all extracted DNA was loaded. Sequenced by immunoSEQ multiplex PCR; TCRdb stores in-frame clones only, minus some. The profile shows roughly 1,200 clones, over 65% of them singletons. The CDR3 is 14 amino acids. V lost 2 bases, J lost 1 base, and 8 bases lay in between. CDR1 and CDR2 from the germline V gene are ENHRY and SYGVKD. The time point is: pre-treatment baseline. Immune-effector memory T cells were defined as CD3+ CD4- CD8+ CD45RA- CD45RO-high CD27- CCR7-. One draw preceded checkpoint blockade; another followed its first cycle at week 3. Patients had no prior systemic cancer treatment, immunosuppressants or other active cancers. Findings and limits, study-wide: Cell-free DNA CDR3 sequences most resembled the immune-effector CD8+ subset, which was also most clonal.

Remarks on this clone: Antigen: not known.

This TCR was recovered from a human donor with melanoma. The sample in question was CD8+ T cells from blood, obtained from a patient treated with checkpoint blockade. J is TRBJ1-1 and V is TRBV10-3; D remains ambiguous. The CDR3 loop reads CAISEGVPNTEAFF. CDR3 bases: TGTGCCATCAGTGAGGGGGTACCGAACACTGAAGCTTTCTTT.